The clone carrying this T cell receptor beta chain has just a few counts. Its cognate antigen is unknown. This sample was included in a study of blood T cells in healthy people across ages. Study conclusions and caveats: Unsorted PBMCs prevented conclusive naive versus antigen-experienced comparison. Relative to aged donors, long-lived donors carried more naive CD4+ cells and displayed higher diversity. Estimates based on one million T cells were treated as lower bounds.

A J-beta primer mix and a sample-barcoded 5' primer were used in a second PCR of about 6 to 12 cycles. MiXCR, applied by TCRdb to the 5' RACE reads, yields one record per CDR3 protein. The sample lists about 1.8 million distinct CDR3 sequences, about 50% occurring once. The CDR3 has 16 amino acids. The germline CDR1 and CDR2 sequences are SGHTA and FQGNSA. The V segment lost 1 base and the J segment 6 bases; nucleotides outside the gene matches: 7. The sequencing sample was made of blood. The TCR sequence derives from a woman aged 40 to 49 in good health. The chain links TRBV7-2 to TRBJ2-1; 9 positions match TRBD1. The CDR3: CASSLVSQGAGNEQFF. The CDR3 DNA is TGTGCCAGCAGCTTAGTATCACAGGGGGCCGGCAATGAGCAGTTCTTC. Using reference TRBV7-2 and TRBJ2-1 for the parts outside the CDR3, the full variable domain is GAGVSQSPSNKVTEKGKDVELRCDPISGHTALYWYRQSLGQGLEFLIYFQGNSAPDKSGLPSDRFSAERTGGSVSTLTIQRTQQEDSAVYLCASSLVSQGAGNEQFFGPGTRLTVL.